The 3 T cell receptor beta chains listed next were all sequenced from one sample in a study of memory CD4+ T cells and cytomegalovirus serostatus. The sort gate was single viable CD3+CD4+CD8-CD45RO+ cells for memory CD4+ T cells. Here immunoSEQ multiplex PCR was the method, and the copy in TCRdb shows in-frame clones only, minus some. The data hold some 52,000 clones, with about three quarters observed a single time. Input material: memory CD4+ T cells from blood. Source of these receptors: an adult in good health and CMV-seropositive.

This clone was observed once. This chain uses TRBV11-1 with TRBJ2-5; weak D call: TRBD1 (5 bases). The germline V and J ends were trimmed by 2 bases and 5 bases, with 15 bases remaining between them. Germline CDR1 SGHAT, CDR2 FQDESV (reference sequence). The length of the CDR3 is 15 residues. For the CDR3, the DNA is TGTGCCAGCAGCTTATATTCCAGGGCCGGGGAGACCCAGTACTTC. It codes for CASSLYSRAGETQYF.

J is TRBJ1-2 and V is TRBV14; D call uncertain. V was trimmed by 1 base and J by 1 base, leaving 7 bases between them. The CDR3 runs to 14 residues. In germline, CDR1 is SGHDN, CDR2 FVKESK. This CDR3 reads CASSQGTVNYGYTF. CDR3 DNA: TGTGCCAGCAGCCAAGGAACCGTTAACTATGGCTACACCTTC.

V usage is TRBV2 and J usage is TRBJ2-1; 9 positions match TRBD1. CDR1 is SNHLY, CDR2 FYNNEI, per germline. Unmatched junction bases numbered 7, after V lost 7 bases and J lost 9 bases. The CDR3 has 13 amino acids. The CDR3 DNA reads TGTGCCAGCATCCTGGGACAGGGAGGTGAGCAGTTCTTC. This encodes CASILGQGGEQFF.